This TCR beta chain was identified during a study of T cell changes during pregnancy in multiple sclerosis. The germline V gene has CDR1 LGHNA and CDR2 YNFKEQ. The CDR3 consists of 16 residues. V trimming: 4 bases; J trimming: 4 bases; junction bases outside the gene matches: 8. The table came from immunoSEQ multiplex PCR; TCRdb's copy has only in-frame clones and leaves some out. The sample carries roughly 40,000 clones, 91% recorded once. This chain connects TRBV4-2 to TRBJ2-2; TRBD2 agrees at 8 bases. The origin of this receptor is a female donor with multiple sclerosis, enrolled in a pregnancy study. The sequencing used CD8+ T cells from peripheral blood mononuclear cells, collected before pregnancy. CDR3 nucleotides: TGTGCCAGCAGCCTGCAGGCGGGAGGTGTCACCGGGGAGCTGTTTTTT. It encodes CASSLQAGGVTGELFF.